The present TCR beta chain was sequenced within a study of T cells in Graves' hyperthyroidism and ophthalmopathy. Amplification of TCR beta CDR3 regions was performed using RNA transcripts as template. First-round RT-PCR of the TCR CDR3 relied on the HTBI primer set. Each CDR3 protein gets one entry after TCRdb re-called the multiplex PCR reads with MiXCR. Of hundreds of thousands of distinct CDR3 sequences detected, about 45% appear once; the ten largest clones hold roughly 6.5%. Remarks on this clonotype: Antigen unknown.

Overall study results and limits: Ophthalmopathy stood apart from stable hyperthyroidism in a 13 V-J model. Ophthalmopathy got predicted by the model a median approximately 6.3 months before its onset. Blood also showed most of the thyroid clonotypes that were expanded above 0.001.

Each diagnosis drew on symptoms, thyroxine, TRAb, thyroid ultrasound and orbital computed tomography findings. The CDR3 sequence is 14 residues long. The J segment lost 3 bases and the V segment lost 6 bases, leaving 3 bases of the junction unmatched. CDR1 MGHDK and CDR2 SYGVNS come from the germline V gene. This clonotype originated in an adult man with Graves' disease, either hyperthyroidism or ophthalmopathy (not recorded which). Source material: peripheral blood or thyroid tissue (not recorded which). The rearrangement uses TRBV25-1 and TRBJ1-3, with 9 bases matching TRBD1. Here the CDR3 reads CASRQGALGNTIYF. The DNA for the CDR3 is TGTGCCAGCAGACAGGGGGCTCTTGGAAACACCATATATTTT. Full variable domain (outside the CDR3, taken from reference TRBV25-1 and TRBJ1-3): EADIYQTPRYLVIGTGKKITLECSQTMGHDKMYWYQQDPGMELHLIHYSYGVNSTEKGDLSSESTVSRIRTEHFPLTLESARPSHTSQYLCASRQGALGNTIYFGEGSWLTVV.